A single sample gave rise to the 13 T cell receptor beta chains below, sequenced in a study of T cells after yellow fever vaccination. TCRdb independently ran MiXCR on the 5' RACE reads; one entry per CDR3 protein. The table lists more than 65,000 distinct CDR3 sequences, roughly 6% of them singletons. Material: CD4+ T cells sorted from PBMCs, obtained around 15 days after the first yellow fever vaccination. The origin of the receptors is a man aged 18 to 35 who received the YFV17D yellow fever vaccine.

This clonotype has ten or more counts. V usage is TRBV5-4 and J usage is TRBJ2-2; TRBD2 aligns across 8 bases. V shed 3 bases, J shed 5 bases, and the junction held 6 bases outside the gene matches. Germline V CDR1 and CDR2: SGHNT, YYREEE (reference sequence). This CDR3 comprises 15 residues. CDR3 in amino acids: CASSSPGGGTGELFF. As DNA, the CDR3 is TGTGCCAGCAGCTCCCCGGGCGGGGGGACCGGGGAGCTGTTTTTT.

This clonotype was counted many times. The rearrangement joins TRBV7-2 to TRBJ2-7; possibly TRBD1 for D (6 bases). The CDR3 has 15 amino acids. V lost 5 bases, J lost 0 bases, and 14 bases lay in between. Germline CDR1 is SGHTA and CDR2 is FQGNSA. In DNA, the CDR3 is TGTGCCAGCAGCCCCGAAGGGACACACTCCTACGAGCAGTACTTC. It codes for CASSPEGTHSYEQYF.

This clonotype was observed at least ten times. The chain uses TRBV6-5 and TRBJ2-1; 10 bases are shared with TRBD1. CDR3 length: 15 residues. From germline, CDR1 is MNHEY and CDR2 SVGAGI. With V trimmed by 7 bases and J by 4 bases, 7 bases remained unmatched. CDR3 region: CASTSDRGLYNEQFF. CDR3 nucleotides: TGTGCCAGCACCTCTGACAGGGGGCTTTACAATGAGCAGTTCTTC.

In this sample, this clonotype turned up many times. The gene calls are TRBV14 and TRBJ2-3, with D unclear. Trimming removed 6 bases from V and 5 bases from J, with 6 bases in between. From germline, CDR1 is SGHDN and CDR2 FVKESK. CDR3 length equals 11 residues. CDR3 amino acids: CASRARDTQYF. CDR3 nucleotides: TGTGCCAGCAGGGCGAGAGATACGCAGTATTTT.

This clonotype showed up many times. V is TRBV29-1 and J is TRBJ2-3; 8 bases match TRBD2. The junction had 11 bases not matched to a gene; V was cut back by 5 bases and J by 4 bases. The germline CDR1 and CDR2 sequences are SQVTM and ANQGSEA. The CDR3 is 15 amino acids. This CDR3 is CSVSSPGGPPDTQYF. Written as DNA, the CDR3 is TGCAGCGTTTCTTCCCCGGGGGGGCCCCCAGATACGCAGTATTTT.

This clonotype was detected ten times or more. The chain is built from TRBV3-1 and TRBJ2-5; no reliable D call. Germline CDR1 reads LGHDT; CDR2 reads YNNKEL (reference sequence). The CDR3 contains 15 residues. With 4 bases removed from V and 1 base from J, the gap between germline ends came to 13 bases. CDR3 protein: CASSPGFGFQETQYF. The CDR3 nucleotides are TGTGCCAGCAGCCCCGGGTTCGGTTTCCAAGAGACCCAGTACTTC.

This clonotype was picked up many times. The chain recombines TRBV4-1 with TRBJ2-5; D may correspond to TRBD1 or TRBD2 (6 bases each). V lost 4 bases and J lost 5, with 14 bases in between. This CDR3 is built from 14 residues. Germline V lookup: CDR1 MGHRA, CDR2 YSYEKL. CDR3 sequence: CASSLGLQGETQYF. CDR3 nucleotide sequence: TGCGCCAGCAGCCTGGGACTCCAGGGGGAGACCCAGTACTTC.

This clonotype has ten or more counts. The chain is built from TRBV6-5 and TRBJ1-4; TRBD1 matches at 7 bases. V was clipped by 2 bases and J by 1 base; unmatched bases: 4. The germline V gene has CDR1 MNHEY and CDR2 SVGAGI. There are 16 residues in the CDR3. CDR3 protein: CASSYQGVGTNEKLFF. The CDR3 DNA is TGTGCCAGCAGTTACCAGGGGGTTGGAACTAATGAAAAACTGTTTTTT.

Ten or more counts support this clonotype. The V gene is TRBV12-3 or TRBV12-4, the J gene TRBJ2-3, with D possibly being TRBD2 (6 bases). Between the trimmed V and J ends, which lost 3 bases and 2 bases, there was a span of 12 bases. The length of the CDR3 is 15 residues. The CDR3 here is CASSLLGGLTDTQYF. CDR3 nucleotides: TGTGCCAGCAGTTTGCTTGGGGGACTCACAGATACGCAGTATTTT.

This clonotype was detected ten times or more. This chain links TRBV6-5 with TRBJ1-2, with a weak D call TRBD1 (5 bases). The V end lost 8 bases, the J end lost 5 bases, and 12 bases lay between the germline ends. Germline CDR1 reads MNHEY; CDR2 reads SVGAGI. This CDR3 contains 12 residues. The CDR3 loop is CASSTGLYGYTF. Here the CDR3 DNA reads TGTGCCAGCTCTACAGGTCTTTATGGCTACACCTTC.

This clonotype appeared many times. The chain links TRBV7-6 to TRBJ2-3; 7 bases map to TRBD2. The germline CDR1 and CDR2 sequences are SGHVS and FNYEAQ. The CDR3 extends over 16 amino acids. The J segment lost 2 bases and the V segment lost 7 bases, leaving 12 bases of the junction unmatched. The DNA of the CDR3 is TGTGCCAGCACCCAAGGGGCTAGCGGAGACACAGATACGCAGTATTTT. Translating it yields CASTQGASGDTDTQYF.

This clonotype has ten or more counts. The gene calls are TRBV18 and TRBJ1-5; D might be TRBD1 (5 bases). This CDR3 has 15 amino acids. V gave up 6 bases and J gave up 4 bases, with 16 bases separating them. In germline, CDR1 is KGHSH, CDR2 LQKENI. The CDR3 reads CASSLTQGQNQPQHF. CDR3 nucleotides: TGTGCCAGCTCGCTAACTCAGGGCCAAAATCAGCCCCAGCATTTT.

The chain employs TRBV7-2 and TRBJ1-2; 7 bases are a match to TRBD1. After removal of 5 bases from V and 13 bases from J, the junction contained 7 bases not matched to a gene. The CDR3 spans 11 residues. The germline V gene encodes CDR1 SGHTA and CDR2 FQGNSA. In DNA form, the CDR3 reads TGTGCCAGCAGCGTAGACAGGGAATTCACCTTC. This gives the protein CASSVDREFTF. The whole variable domain, remainder taken from reference TRBV7-2 and TRBJ1-2, is GAGVSQSPSNKVTEKGKDVELRCDPISGHTALYWYRQSLGQGLEFLIYFQGNSAPDKSGLPSDRFSAERTGGSVSTLTIQRTQQEDSAVYLCASSVDREFTFGSGTRLTVV.